The clone carrying this T cell receptor beta chain has just a few counts. The data stem from a study of cytomegalovirus exposure and HLA in healthy donors. Background on the study: There were tens of millions of unique TCRs (from HLA-typed donors) in an early data release.

V lost 11 bases and J lost 6; bases outside the gene matches: 13. Germline V gene data show CDR1 as MDHEN and CDR2 as SYDVKM. This CDR3 comprises 14 residues. PCR amplification relied on 60 Vbeta primers (plus 13 Jbeta primers). Authors' analysis steps: Approximately 11 million of the roughly 80 million unique TCR beta chains counted in a later analysis were shared. Only in-frame clones appear in the TCRdb table, and some are missing; sequencing was by immunoSEQ multiplex PCR. V, J and clone size were drawn from that table, and D and trimming were deduced from the DNA. The sample has 100,000 or so clones, 60% to 80% seen once.

The sequence was obtained from a man aged 25 to 40 in good health and CMV-seronegative. Sequenced input: PBMCs. The V call is TRBV28, the J call TRBJ2-3, with 8 bases aligning to TRBD2. CDR3 in DNA: TGTGCCGTACCGGGACTCCCGGGGGGGGATACGCAGTATTTT. Its protein is CAVPGLPGGDTQYF.